The clone carrying this TCR beta chain was observed at least ten times. Its antigen remains unknown. The data belong to a study of T cell repertoires in cytomegalovirus infection. Study-wide context: TCR beta signatures that were public indicated CMV infection and matching HLA type.

Germline CDR1 and CDR2: GTSNPN and SVGIG (reference sequence). This CDR3 has 15 amino acids. V lost 3 bases, J lost 10 bases, and 21 bases lay in between. TCRdb called the reads again in MiXCR, with one record for every CDR3 protein. The data hold tens of thousands of distinct CDR3 sequences, with roughly 3.6% observed a single time. Study results and caveats: The study identified carriers of CMV plus the relevant HLA from cumulative public TCR beta family frequency. The ex vivo response was dominated by HLA-C-restricted CMV-specific TCR beta clonotypes.

Specimen: PBMCs. The receptor's source is a human donor in good health (CMV status not recorded). Some clones in this sample may be carry-over from other donors' samples. The V call is TRBV30, the J call TRBJ1-4; tentative D call: TRBD1 (6 bases). In nucleotides, the CDR3 is TGTGCCTGGAGCGGCCTAGAAACAGGGAGAGGAAAACTGTTTTTT. It specifies CAWSGLETGRGKLFF. The full variable domain, in which reference TRBV30 and TRBJ1-4 provide the parts outside the CDR3, is SQTIHQWPATLVQPVGSPLSLECTVEGTSNPNLYWYRQAAGRGLQLLFYSVGIGQISSEVPQNLSASRPQDRQFILSSKKLLLSDSGFYLCAWSGLETGRGKLFFGSGTQLSVL.